What follows is one T cell receptor beta chain and its context. As yet, its antigen is unknown. This CDR3 region has 14 residues. V shed 4 bases and J 9 bases; nucleotides not matched to a gene: 8. The germline V gene has CDR1 LGHNA and CDR2 YNFKEQ. TCRdb independently ran MiXCR on the 5' RACE reads; one entry per CDR3 protein. This sample has roughly 480,000 distinct CDR3 sequences, with roughly 23% found just once. The data originate from a study of T-cell memory formation after mild COVID-19. Study-wide results and caveats: SARS-CoV-2 specificity of second-wave clones peaking day 37 was unconfirmed. The finding that pre-infection memory included some responding clones suggested that cross-reactive memory joined.

The sequence came from an adult woman who had mild COVID-19 (a few samples of this study predate the infection). Cell type and time point are not known. The specimen was PBMCs or a T cell subset sorted from them (not recorded which). This sequence joins TRBV4-2 and TRBJ2-4, with 8 positions matching TRBD1. CDR3 coding DNA: TGTGCCAGCAGCCCGACAGGGGCCTTAGGCATTCAGTACTTC. Residues: CASSPTGALGIQYF.